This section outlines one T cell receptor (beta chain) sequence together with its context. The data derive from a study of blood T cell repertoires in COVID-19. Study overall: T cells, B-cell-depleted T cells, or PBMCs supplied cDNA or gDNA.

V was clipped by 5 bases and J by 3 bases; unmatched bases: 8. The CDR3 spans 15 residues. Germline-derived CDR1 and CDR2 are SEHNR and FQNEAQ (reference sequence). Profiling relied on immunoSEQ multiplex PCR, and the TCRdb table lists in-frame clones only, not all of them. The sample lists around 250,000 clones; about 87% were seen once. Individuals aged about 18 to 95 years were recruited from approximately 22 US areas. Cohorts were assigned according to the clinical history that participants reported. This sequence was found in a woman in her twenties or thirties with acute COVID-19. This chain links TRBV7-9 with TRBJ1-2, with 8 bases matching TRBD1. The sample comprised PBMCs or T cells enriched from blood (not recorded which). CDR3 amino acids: CASSPRGPADYGYTF. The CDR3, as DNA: TGTGCCAGCAGCCCCAGGGGGCCGGCAGACTATGGCTACACCTTC. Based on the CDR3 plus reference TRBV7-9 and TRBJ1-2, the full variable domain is DTGVSQNPRHKITKRGQNVTFRCDPISEHNRLYWYRQTLGQGPEFLTYFQNEAQLEKSRLLSDRFSAERPKGSFSTLEIQRTEQGDSAMYLCASSPRGPADYGYTFGSGTRLTVV.